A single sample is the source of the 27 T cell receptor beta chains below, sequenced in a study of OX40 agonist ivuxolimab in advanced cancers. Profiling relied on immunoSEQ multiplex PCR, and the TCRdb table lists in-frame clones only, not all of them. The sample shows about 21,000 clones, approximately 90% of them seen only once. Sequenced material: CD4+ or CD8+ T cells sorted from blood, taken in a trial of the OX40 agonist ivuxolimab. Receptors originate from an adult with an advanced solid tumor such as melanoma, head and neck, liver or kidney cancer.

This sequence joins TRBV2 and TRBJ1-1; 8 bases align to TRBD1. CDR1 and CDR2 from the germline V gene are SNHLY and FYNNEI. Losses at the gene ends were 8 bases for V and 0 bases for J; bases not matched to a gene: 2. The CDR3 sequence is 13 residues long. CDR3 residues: CASPGQVNTEAFF. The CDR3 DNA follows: TGTGCCAGCCCGGGACAGGTGAACACTGAAGCTTTCTTT.

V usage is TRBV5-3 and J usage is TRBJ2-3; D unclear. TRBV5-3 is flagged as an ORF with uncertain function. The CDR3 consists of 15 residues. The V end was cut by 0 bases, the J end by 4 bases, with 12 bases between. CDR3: CARSLVPLVADTQYF. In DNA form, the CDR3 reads TGTGCCAGAAGCTTGGTACCTCTCGTCGCAGATACGCAGTATTTT.

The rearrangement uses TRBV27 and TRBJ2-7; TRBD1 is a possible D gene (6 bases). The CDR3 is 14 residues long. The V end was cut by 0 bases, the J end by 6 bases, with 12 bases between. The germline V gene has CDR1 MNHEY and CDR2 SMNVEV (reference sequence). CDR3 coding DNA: TGTGCCAGCAGTTTATCTGGCAGGGGACCCGAGCAGTACTTC. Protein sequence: CASSLSGRGPEQYF.

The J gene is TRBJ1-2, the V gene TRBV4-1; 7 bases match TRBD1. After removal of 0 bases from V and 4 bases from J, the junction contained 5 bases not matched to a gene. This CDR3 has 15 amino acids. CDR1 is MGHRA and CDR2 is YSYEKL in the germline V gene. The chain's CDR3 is CASSQDAQGPYGYTF. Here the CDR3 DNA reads TGCGCCAGCAGCCAAGACGCACAGGGGCCCTATGGCTACACCTTC.

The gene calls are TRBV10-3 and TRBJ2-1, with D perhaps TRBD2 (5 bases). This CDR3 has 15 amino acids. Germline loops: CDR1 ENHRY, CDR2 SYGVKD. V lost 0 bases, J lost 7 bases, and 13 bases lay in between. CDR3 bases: TGTGCCATCAGTGAGTCTTGGGAGCGAGGTAATGAGCAGTTCTTC. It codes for CAISESWERGNEQFF.

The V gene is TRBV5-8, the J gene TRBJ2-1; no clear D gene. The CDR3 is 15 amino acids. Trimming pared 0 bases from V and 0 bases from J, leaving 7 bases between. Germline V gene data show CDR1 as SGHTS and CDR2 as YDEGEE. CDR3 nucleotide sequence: TGTGCCAGCAGCTTGGACGGAAGCTCCTACAATGAGCAGTTCTTC. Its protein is CASSLDGSSYNEQFF.

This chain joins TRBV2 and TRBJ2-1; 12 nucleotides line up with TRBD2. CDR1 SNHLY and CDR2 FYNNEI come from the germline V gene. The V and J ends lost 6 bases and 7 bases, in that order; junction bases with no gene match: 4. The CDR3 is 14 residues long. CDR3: CASRTSGGWNEQFF. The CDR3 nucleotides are TGTGCCAGCAGGACTAGCGGGGGTTGGAATGAGCAGTTCTTC.

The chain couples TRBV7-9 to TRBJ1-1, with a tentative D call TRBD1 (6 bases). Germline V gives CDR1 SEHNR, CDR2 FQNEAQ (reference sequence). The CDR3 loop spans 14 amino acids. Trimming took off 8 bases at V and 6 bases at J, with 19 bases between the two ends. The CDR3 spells CASRTAGGTAEAFF. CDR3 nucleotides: TGTGCCAGCCGGACAGCCGGGGGTACCGCTGAAGCTTTCTTT. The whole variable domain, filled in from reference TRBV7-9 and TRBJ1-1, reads DTGVSQNPRHKITKRGQNVTFRCDPISEHNRLYWYRQTLGQGPEFLTYFQNEAQLEKSRLLSDRFSAERPKGSFSTLEIQRTEQGDSAMYLCASRTAGGTAEAFFGQGTRLTVV.

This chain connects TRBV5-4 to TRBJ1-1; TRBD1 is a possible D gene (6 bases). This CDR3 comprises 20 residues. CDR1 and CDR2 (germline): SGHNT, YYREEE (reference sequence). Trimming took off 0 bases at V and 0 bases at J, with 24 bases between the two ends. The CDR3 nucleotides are TGTGCCAGCAGCTTGGAGGGGGGATGGCAGAGGGTCCTCATGAACACTGAAGCTTTCTTT. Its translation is CASSLEGGWQRVLMNTEAFF.

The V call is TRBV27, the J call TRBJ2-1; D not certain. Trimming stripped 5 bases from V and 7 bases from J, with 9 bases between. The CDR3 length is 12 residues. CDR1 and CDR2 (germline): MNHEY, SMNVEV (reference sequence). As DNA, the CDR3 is TGTGCCAGCAGTCTCCCTGGGAATGAGCAGTTCTTC. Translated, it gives CASSLPGNEQFF.

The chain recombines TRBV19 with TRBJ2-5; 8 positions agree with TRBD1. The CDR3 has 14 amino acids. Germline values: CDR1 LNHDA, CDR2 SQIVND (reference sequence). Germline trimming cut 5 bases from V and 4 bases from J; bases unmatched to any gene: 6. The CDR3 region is CASSPDTGGETQYF. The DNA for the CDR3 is TGTGCCAGTAGTCCTGACACAGGGGGAGAGACCCAGTACTTC.

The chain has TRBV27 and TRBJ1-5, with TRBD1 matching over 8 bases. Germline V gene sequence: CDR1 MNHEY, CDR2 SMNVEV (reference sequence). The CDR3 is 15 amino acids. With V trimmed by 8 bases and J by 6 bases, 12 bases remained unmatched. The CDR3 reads CASLPQGALGQPQHF. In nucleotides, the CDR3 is TGTGCCAGCTTGCCTCAGGGGGCGTTGGGTCAGCCCCAGCATTTT.

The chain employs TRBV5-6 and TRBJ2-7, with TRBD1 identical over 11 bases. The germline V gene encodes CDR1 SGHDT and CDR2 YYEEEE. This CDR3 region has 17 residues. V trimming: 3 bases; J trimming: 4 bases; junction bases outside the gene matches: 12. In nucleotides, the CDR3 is TGTGCCAGCAGCTGGAGGGCCGGACAGGGGGCTGTATACGAGCAGTACTTC. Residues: CASSWRAGQGAVYEQYF.

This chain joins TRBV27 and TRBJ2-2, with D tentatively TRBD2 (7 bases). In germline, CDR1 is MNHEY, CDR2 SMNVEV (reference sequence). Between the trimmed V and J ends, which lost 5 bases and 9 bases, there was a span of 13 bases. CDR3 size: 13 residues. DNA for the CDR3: TGTGCCAGCAGTCTAGGGGGGGGCCGGGAGCTGTTTTTT. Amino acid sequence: CASSLGGGRELFF.

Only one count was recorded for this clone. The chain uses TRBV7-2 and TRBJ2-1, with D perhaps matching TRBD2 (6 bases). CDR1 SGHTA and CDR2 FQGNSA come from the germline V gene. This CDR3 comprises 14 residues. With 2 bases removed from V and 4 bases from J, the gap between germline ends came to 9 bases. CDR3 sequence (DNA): TGTGCCAGCAGCTTATGGGGGGAATACAATGAGCAGTTCTTC. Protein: CASSLWGEYNEQFF.

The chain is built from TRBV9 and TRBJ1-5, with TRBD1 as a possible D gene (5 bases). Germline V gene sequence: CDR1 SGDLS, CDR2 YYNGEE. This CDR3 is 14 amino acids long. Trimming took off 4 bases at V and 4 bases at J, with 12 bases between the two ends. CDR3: CASSPGTVNQPQHF. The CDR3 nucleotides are TGTGCCAGCAGCCCCGGGACGGTGAATCAGCCCCAGCATTTT.

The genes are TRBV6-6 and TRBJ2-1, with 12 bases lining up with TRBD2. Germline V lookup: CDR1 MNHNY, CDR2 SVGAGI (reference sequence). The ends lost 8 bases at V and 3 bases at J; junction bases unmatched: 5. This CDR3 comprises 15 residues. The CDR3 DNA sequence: TGTGCCAGCCATCCGGGACTAGCGGGCTACAATGAGCAGTTCTTC. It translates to CASHPGLAGYNEQFF.

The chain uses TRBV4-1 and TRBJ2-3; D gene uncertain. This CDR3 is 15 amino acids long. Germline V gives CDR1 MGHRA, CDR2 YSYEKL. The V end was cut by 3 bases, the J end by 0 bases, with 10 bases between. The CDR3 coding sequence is TGCGCCAGCAGCCAGGTCACTTCTAGCACAGATACGCAGTATTTT. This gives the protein CASSQVTSSTDTQYF.

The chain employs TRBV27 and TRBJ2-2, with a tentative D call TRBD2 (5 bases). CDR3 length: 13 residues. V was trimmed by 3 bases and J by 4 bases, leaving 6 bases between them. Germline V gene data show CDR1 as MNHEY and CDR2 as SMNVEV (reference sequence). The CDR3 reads CASSFGSTGELFF. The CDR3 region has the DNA TGTGCCAGCAGTTTTGGGAGCACCGGGGAGCTGTTTTTT.

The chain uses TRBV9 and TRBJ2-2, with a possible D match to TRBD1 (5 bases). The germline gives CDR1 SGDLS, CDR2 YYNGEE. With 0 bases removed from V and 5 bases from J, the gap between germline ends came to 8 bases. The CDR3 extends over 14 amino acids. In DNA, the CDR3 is TGTGCCAGCAGCGTAGGAGACAGTACCGGGGAGCTGTTTTTT. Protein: CASSVGDSTGELFF.

The CDR3 protein is CASSPGGSAYNEQFF. The CDR3 bases are TGTGCCAGCAGCCCAGGGGGCTCAGCCTACAATGAGCAGTTCTTC. This chain connects TRBV7-2 to TRBJ2-1, with 8 bases lining up with TRBD1. Germline loops: CDR1 SGHTA, CDR2 FQGNSA. The CDR3 has 15 amino acids. J lost 2 bases, V lost 5 bases, and 5 bases had no gene match.

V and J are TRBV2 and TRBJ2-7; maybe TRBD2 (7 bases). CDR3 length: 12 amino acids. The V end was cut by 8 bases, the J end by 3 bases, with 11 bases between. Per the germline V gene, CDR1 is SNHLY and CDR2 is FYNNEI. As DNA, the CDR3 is TGTGCCAGCTTCGGGGGGCTCTACGAGCAGTACTTC. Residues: CASFGGLYEQYF.

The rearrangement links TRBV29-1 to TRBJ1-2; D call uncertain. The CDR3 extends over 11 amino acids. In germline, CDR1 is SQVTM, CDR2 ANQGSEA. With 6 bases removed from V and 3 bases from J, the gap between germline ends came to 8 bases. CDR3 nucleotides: TGCAGCGTCGTTGAGTACTATGGCTACACCTTC. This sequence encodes CSVVEYYGYTF.

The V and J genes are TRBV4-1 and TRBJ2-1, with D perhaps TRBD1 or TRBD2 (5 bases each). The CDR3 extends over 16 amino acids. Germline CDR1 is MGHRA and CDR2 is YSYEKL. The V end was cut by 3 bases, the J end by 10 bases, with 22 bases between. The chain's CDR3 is CASSHPREKSAIEQFF. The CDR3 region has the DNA TGCGCCAGCAGCCACCCCAGGGAGAAGTCGGCAATCGAGCAGTTCTTC.

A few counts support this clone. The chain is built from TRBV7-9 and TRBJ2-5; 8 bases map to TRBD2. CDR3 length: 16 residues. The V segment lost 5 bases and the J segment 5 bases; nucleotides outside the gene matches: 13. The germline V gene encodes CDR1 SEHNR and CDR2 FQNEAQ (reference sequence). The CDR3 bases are TGTGCCAGCAGCCCCACCGGGGGGGGAAGCGGGGAGACCCAGTACTTC. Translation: CASSPTGGGSGETQYF.

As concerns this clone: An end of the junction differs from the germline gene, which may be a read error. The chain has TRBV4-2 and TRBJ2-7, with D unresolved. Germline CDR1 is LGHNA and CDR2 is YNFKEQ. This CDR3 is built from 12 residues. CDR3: CASSQGSHEQYF. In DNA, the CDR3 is TGTGCCAGCAGCCAAGGCTCCCACGAGCAGTACTTC.

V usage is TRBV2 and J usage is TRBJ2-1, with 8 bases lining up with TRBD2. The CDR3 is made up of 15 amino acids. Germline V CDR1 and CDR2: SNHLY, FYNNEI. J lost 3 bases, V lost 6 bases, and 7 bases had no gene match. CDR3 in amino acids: CASREREGNYNEQFF. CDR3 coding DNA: TGTGCCAGCAGGGAACGGGAGGGGAACTACAATGAGCAGTTCTTC.